Listed below are T cell receptor beta chains from one sample, sequenced in a study of molecular identifiers for immune sequencing clone quantification. MiXCR was run by TCRdb on the PCR reads, yielding one entry per CDR3 protein. The sample includes hundreds of thousands of distinct CDR3 sequences, about 25% of them seen just once. The sequencing input was naive CD8+ T cells from blood, with Jurkat cell RNA spiked in. Receptors originate from a human donor in good health. Some libraries in this study had Jurkat cell RNA spiked in. Both conserved end residues are part of each CDR3. The order of the fields is clone size, D gene, V gene, J gene, CDR3 length, CDR3 DNA, CDR3 protein. A D gene is named only where the DNA matches it firmly. For some rows the clone size is stated as once, few or many, or as a class when expanded; others skip it.

clone size: few; D gene: TRBD1; V gene: TRBV29-1; J gene: TRBJ1-2; CDR3 length: 12; CDR3 DNA: TGCAGCGTTGCCGAGACAGGGGGGGGCTACACCTTC; CDR3 protein: CSVAETGGGYTF
clone size: NA; D gene: NA; V gene: TRBV7-9; J gene: TRBJ2-7; CDR3 length: 16; CDR3 DNA: TGTGCCAGCAGCTTACCACCGGACCCTAGGTCCTACGAGCAGTACTTC; CDR3 protein: CASSLPPDPRSYEQYF
clone size: few; D gene: NA; V gene: TRBV19; J gene: TRBJ1-2; CDR3 length: 13; CDR3 DNA: TGTGCCAGTAGTATGGGGGGTAACTATGGCTACACCTTC; CDR3 protein: CASSMGGNYGYTF
clone size: once; D gene: NA; V gene: TRBV18; J gene: TRBJ1-1; CDR3 length: 13; CDR3 DNA: TGTGCCAGCTCACCTACCTACGCGGACGAAGCTTTCTTT; CDR3 protein: CASSPTYADEAFF
clone size: NA; D gene: NA; V gene: TRBV7-6; J gene: TRBJ2-5; CDR3 length: 14; CDR3 DNA: TGTGCCAGCAGCTTTCCGGGCCCCCAAGAGACCCAGTACTTC; CDR3 protein: CASSFPGPQETQYF
clone size: many; D gene: NA; V gene: TRBV2; J gene: TRBJ2-7; CDR3 length: 12; CDR3 DNA: TGTGCCAGCAGTGAAGGACGGCGCGAGCAGTACTTC; CDR3 protein: CASSEGRREQYF
clone size: many; D gene: NA; V gene: TRBV6-5; J gene: TRBJ2-5; CDR3 length: 11; CDR3 DNA: TGTGCCAGCAGAAGGGGAGAGACCCAGTACTTC; CDR3 protein: CASRRGETQYF
clone size: few; D gene: NA; V gene: TRBV19; J gene: TRBJ2-3; CDR3 length: 16; CDR3 DNA: TGTGCCAGTAGTGTTGCGGAAGGGCCAGGCACAGATACGCAGTATTTT; CDR3 protein: CASSVAEGPGTDTQYF
clone size: many; D gene: NA; V gene: TRBV5-1; J gene: TRBJ2-3; CDR3 length: 15; CDR3 DNA: TGCGCCAGCAGCTCGTCGCAGACTAGCACAGATACGCAGTATTTT; CDR3 protein: CASSSSQTSTDTQYF
clone size: NA; D gene: NA; V gene: TRBV19; J gene: TRBJ1-2; CDR3 length: 13; CDR3 DNA: TGTGCCAGTAGTATAGGAGGGTCCTATGGCTACACCTTC; CDR3 protein: CASSIGGSYGYTF
clone size: many; D gene: NA; V gene: TRBV4-3; J gene: TRBJ2-7; CDR3 length: 16; CDR3 DNA: TGCGCCAGCAGCCAAGAAGGTCCCCTTGACTCCTACGAGCAGTACTTC; CDR3 protein: CASSQEGPLDSYEQYF
clone size: NA; D gene: NA; V gene: TRBV4-2; J gene: TRBJ1-4; CDR3 length: 15; CDR3 DNA: TGTGCCAGCAGCCAAGATAGAACAGTATGGGAAAAACTGTTTTTT; CDR3 protein: CASSQDRTVWEKLFF
clone size: few; D gene: NA; V gene: TRBV2; J gene: TRBJ2-5; CDR3 length: 14; CDR3 DNA: TGTGCCAGCAGTGGCCGGGACATAAAAGAGACCCAGTACTTC; CDR3 protein: CASSGRDIKETQYF
clone size: NA; D gene: NA; V gene: TRBV7-8; J gene: TRBJ2-7; CDR3 length: 13; CDR3 DNA: TGTACCAGCATCCTCAGCCCGGGGAGCGAGCAGTACTTC; CDR3 protein: CTSILSPGSEQYF